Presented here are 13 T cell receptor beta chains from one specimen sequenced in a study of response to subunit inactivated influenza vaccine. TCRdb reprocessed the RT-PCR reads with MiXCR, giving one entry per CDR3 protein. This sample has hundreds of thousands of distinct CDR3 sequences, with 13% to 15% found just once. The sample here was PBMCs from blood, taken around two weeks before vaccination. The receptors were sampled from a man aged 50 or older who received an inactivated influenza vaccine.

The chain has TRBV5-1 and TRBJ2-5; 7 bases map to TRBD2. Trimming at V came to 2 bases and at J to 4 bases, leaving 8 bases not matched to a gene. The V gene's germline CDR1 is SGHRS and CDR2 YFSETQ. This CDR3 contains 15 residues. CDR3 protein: CASSLGSGEGETQYF. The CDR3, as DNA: TGCGCCAGCAGCTTAGGTTCCGGGGAGGGAGAGACCCAGTACTTC.

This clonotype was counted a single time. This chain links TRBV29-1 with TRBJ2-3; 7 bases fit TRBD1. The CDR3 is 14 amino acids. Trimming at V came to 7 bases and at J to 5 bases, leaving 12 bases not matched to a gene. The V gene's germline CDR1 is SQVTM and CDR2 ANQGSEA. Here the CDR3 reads CSAKMTGSKDTQYF. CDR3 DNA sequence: TGCAGCGCCAAAATGACAGGGTCCAAAGATACGCAGTATTTT.

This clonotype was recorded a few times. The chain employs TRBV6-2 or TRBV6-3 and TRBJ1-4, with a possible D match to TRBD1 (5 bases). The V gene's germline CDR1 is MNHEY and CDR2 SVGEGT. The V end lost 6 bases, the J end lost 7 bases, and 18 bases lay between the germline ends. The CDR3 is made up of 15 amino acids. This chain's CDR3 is CASSYAWGESEKLFF. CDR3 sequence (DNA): TGTGCCAGCAGCTACGCTTGGGGGGAGAGTGAAAAACTGTTTTTT.

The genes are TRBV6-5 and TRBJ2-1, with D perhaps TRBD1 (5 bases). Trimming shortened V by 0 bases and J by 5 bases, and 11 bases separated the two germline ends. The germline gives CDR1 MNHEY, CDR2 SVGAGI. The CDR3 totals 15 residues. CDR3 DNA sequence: TGTGCCAGCAGTTACTCCAGGGATATGGACAATGAGCAGTTCTTC. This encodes CASSYSRDMDNEQFF.

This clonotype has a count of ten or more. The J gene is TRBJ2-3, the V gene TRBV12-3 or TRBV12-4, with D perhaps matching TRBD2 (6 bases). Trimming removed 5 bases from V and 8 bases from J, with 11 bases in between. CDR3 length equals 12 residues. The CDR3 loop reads CASSAEGLTQYF. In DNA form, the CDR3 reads TGTGCCAGCAGTGCGGAGGGGCTTACGCAGTATTTT.

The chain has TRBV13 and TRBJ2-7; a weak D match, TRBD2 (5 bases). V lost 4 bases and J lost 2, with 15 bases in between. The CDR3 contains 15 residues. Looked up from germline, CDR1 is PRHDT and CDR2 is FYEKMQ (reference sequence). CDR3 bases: TGTGCCAGCAGCTCCGAGACGGACTCGCCCTACGAGCAGTACTTC. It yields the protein CASSSETDSPYEQYF.

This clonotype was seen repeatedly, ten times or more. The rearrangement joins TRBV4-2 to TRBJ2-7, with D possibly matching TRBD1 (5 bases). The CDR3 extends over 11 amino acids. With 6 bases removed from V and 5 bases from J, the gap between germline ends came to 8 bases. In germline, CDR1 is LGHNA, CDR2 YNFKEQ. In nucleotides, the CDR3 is TGTGCCAGCAGGGAAGGGGACGAGCAGTACTTC. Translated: CASREGDEQYF.

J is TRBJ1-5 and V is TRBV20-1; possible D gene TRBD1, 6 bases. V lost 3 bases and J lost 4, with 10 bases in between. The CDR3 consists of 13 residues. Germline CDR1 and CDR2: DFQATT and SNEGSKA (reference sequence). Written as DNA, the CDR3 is TGCAGTGCTAGCGGGACAAATAATCAGCCCCAGCATTTT. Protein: CSASGTNNQPQHF.

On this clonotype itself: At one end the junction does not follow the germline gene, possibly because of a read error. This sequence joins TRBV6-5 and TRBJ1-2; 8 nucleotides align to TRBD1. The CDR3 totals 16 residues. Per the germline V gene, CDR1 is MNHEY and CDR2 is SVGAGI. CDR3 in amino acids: CASSYSYSGKDRALAF. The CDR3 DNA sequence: TGTGCCAGCAGTTACTCGTATTCAGGGAAGGACAGGGCTTTGGCATTC.

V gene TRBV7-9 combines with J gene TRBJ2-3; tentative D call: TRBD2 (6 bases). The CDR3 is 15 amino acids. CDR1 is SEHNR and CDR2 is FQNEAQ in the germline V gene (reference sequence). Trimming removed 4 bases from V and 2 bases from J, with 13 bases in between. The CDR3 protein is CASSWGGGDTDTQYF. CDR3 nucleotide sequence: TGTGCCAGCAGCTGGGGAGGAGGAGACACAGATACGCAGTATTTT.

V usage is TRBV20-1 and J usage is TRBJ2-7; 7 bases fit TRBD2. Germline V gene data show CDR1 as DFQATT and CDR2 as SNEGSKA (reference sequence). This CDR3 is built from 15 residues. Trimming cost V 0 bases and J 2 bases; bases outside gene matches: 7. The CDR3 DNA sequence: TGCAGTGCTAGAGATAGGGGCGGGGGAGCCTACGAGCAGTACTTC. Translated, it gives CSARDRGGGAYEQYF.

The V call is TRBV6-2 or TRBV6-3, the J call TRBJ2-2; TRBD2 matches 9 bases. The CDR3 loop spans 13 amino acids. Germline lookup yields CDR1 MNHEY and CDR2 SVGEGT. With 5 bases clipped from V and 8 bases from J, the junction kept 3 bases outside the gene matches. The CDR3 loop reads CASSRTSVGELFF. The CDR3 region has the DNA TGTGCCAGCAGTCGGACTAGCGTAGGGGAGCTGTTTTTT.

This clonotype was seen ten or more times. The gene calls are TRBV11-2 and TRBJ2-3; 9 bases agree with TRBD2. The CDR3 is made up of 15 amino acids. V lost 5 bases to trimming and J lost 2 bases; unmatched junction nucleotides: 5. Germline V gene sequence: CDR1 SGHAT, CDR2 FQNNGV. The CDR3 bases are TGTGCCAGCAGCGGCGGGACTAGCCTCACAGATACGCAGTATTTT. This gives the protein CASSGGTSLTDTQYF.